These T cell receptor beta chains were read from a single sample in a study of vaccination and CD4 T cells after COVID-19. TCRdb analysed the PCR reads with MiXCR anew, one entry per CDR3 protein. This repertoire shows 3,000 to 4,000 distinct CDR3 sequences, 16% found once; its top ten account for roughly a fifth. Their antigens are not known. Sequenced: CD4+ T cells from blood, cultured in vitro. These receptors originate from a human donor who had recovered from COVID-19. The conserved cysteine and the conserved F or W are not part of the CDR3 here. For some rows the clone size is stated as once, few or many, or as a class when expanded; others skip it.

len | v_gene | abundance | CDR3aa
13 | TRBV5-1 | . | ASSLTGTGMYEQF
10 | TRBV12-3/TRBV12-4 | . | ASSFGGRGYT
12 | TRBV6-1 | medium-sized | ASRGRGGEETQY
13 | TRBV30 | few | AWSKGSLLETEAF
13 | TRBV6-2/TRBV6-3 | . | ASSYRAGAIAEAF
14 | TRBV19 | large | ASSRRGRGANQPQH
12 | TRBV19 | medium-sized | ASGGHARGAEAF
14 | TRBV11-2 | . | ASSLEYRVDTGELF
12 | TRBV2 | few | ASSEGRGYNEQF
12 | TRBV7-2 | few | ASSFDRRNEKLF
12 | TRBV19 | few | ATQYQAGYNEQF
13 | TRBV19 | large | ASSIMEGGNQPQH
11 | TRBV30 | . | AWDGGQGSEQY
14 | TRBV27 | medium-sized | ASSRKWRGQGEKLF
14 | TRBV12-3/TRBV12-4 | medium-sized | ASSRDRAAYNSPLH
11 | TRBV6-2/TRBV6-3 | . | ASSYSRDTEAF
12 | TRBV2 | . | AGSLDRGDQPQH
16 | TRBV6-1 | medium-sized | ASSERGQQSSYNSPLH
13 | TRBV7-2 | . | ASGPTSGTAYEQY
13 | TRBV29-1 | once | SVSLGGLNTGELF
14 | TRBV20-1 | medium-sized | SASRRGAFRADTQY
14 | TRBV5-1 | few | ASDRTSGGLQETQY
13 | TRBV19 | . | ASEFSGMPTKGYT
11 | TRBV30 | . | AWSPGGGTEAF
11 | TRBV19 | . | ASSPGGRYEQY
11 | TRBV5-6 | . | ASSLAEVKKLF
15 | TRBV2 | few | ASSANPGTALGNTIY
13 | TRBV20-1 | large | SALGTSGVTDTQY
13 | TRBV20-1 | . | SARPTGTVSYGYT
10 | TRBV6-1 | medium-sized | ATARGTGELF
13 | TRBV6-1 | . | ASSPRRAGNQPQH
13 | TRBV20-1 | medium-sized | SATDSPYSNQPQH
9 | TRBV20-1 | . | SIRIQETQY
15 | TRBV5-1 | . | ASSSGLAGVYTDTQY
15 | TRBV4-1 | once | ASSQGVGGARNYGYT
12 | TRBV12-3/TRBV12-4 | few | ASTFWASQETQY
12 | TRBV27 | few | ASSSTGLGNTIY
17 | TRBV10-2 | . | ASSGGLAGGPAGANVLT
12 | TRBV27 | . | ATQSWAANTGAF
12 | TRBV12-3/TRBV12-4 | few | ASRTGTGRYEQY